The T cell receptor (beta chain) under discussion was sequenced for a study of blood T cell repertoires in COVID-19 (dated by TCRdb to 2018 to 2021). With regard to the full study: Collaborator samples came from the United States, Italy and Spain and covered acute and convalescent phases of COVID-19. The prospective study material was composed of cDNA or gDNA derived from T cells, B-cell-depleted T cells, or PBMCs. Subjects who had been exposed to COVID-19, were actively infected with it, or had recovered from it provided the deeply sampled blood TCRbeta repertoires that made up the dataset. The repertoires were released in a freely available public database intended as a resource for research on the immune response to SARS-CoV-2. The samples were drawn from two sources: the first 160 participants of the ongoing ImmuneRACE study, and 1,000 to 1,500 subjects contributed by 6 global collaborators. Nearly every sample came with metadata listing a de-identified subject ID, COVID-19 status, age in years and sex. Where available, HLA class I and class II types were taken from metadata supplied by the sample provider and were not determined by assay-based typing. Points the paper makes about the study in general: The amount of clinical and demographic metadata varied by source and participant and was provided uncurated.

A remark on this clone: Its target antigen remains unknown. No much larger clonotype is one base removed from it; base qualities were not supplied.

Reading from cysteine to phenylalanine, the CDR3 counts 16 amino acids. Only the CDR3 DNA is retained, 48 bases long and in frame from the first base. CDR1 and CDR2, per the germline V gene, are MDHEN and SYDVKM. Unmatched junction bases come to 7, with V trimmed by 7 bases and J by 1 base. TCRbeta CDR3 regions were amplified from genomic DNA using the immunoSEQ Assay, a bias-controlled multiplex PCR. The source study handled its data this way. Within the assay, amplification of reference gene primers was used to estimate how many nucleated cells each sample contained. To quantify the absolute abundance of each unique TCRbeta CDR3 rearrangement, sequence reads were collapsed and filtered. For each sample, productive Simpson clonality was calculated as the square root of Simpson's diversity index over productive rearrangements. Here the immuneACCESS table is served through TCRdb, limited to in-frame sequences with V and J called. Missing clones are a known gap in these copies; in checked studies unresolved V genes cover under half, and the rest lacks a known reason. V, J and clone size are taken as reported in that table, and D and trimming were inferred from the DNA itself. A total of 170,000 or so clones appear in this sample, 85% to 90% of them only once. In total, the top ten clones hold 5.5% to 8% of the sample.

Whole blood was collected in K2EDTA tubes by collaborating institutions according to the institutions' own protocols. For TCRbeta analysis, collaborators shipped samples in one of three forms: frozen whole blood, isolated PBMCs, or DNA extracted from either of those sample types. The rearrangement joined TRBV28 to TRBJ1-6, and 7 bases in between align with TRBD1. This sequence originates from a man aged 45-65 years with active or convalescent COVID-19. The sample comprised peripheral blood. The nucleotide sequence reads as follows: TGTGCCAGCAACCGACAGGGTGGGTCCTATAATTCACCCCTCCACTTT. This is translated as CASNRQGGSYNSPLHF.